These 8 T cell receptor beta chains were all obtained from the same sample, sequenced in a study of cytomegalovirus exposure and HLA in healthy donors. In the PCR, 60 Vbeta and 13 Jbeta primers were used. The method was immunoSEQ multiplex PCR; TCRdb's version includes in-frame clones alone and lacks a portion of them. This sample carries about 140,000 clones, 80% to 85% of them seen once, and the ten largest clones take 1.2%. Input material: PBMCs. The receptors were sampled from a female donor in good health and CMV-seronegative.

The chain links TRBV5-4 to TRBJ2-1; 11 nucleotides match TRBD2. The CDR3 spans 16 residues. CDR1 and CDR2 (germline): SGHNT, YYREEE (reference sequence). The V segment lost 4 bases and the J segment 6 bases; nucleotides outside the gene matches: 9. The chain's CDR3 is CASSQRTSGRGNEQFF. The CDR3 coding sequence is TGTGCCAGCAGCCAGAGGACTAGCGGGCGTGGCAATGAGCAGTTCTTC.

This chain connects TRBV4-1 to TRBJ1-1, with D unresolved. The germline CDR1 and CDR2 sequences are MGHRA and YSYEKL. The V end was cut by 2 bases, the J end by 2 bases, with 3 bases between. The CDR3 totals 12 residues. The CDR3, as DNA: TGCGCCAGCAGCCAACCTAACACTGAAGCTTTCTTT. The encoded protein is CASSQPNTEAFF.

This clone was counted a single time. The genes are TRBV6-1 and TRBJ2-7; 7 bases fit TRBD1. Germline values: CDR1 MNHNS, CDR2 SASEGT. The CDR3 sequence is 14 residues long. V lost 6 bases to trimming and J lost 1 base; unmatched junction nucleotides: 6. The CDR3: CASRPWDSSYEQYF. The CDR3, as DNA: TGTGCCAGCAGACCCTGGGACAGTTCCTACGAGCAGTACTTC.

V and J are TRBV27 and TRBJ2-7; no clear D. The CDR3 has 14 residues. CDR1 MNHEY and CDR2 SMNVEV come from the germline V gene (reference sequence). V shed 2 bases and J shed 0 bases, with 8 bases lying between them. The CDR3 sequence is CASSLLWSSYEQYF. The CDR3 DNA is TGTGCCAGCAGTTTACTCTGGAGCTCCTACGAGCAGTACTTC.

This chain connects TRBV7-9 to TRBJ1-1; 9 bases map to TRBD1. V lost 6 bases, J lost 10 bases, and 9 bases stayed unmatched. CDR3 size: 13 residues. The germline gives CDR1 SEHNR, CDR2 FQNEAQ (reference sequence). The CDR3 region has the DNA TGTGCCAGCAGTTACAATCCGGGACAGGGAGCTTTCTTT. Protein: CASSYNPGQGAFF.

This clone was found a few times. This chain connects TRBV6-1 to TRBJ2-7; TRBD2 matches at 8 bases. This CDR3 region has 13 residues. CDR1 and CDR2 from the germline V gene are MNHNS and SASEGT. Germline trimming cut 7 bases from V and 5 bases from J; bases unmatched to any gene: 7. The CDR3 region is CASTFSGRNEQYF. CDR3 sequence (DNA): TGTGCCAGCACTTTCAGCGGGAGAAACGAGCAGTACTTC.

The V gene is TRBV27, the J gene TRBJ2-1, with D hard to call. The germline gives CDR1 MNHEY, CDR2 SMNVEV (reference sequence). The CDR3 spans 12 residues. The V and J ends lost 5 bases and 6 bases respectively, with 8 bases between them. The CDR3 protein is CASSPLGNEQFF. In nucleotides, the CDR3 is TGTGCCAGCAGTCCCCTCGGCAATGAGCAGTTCTTC.

The V call is TRBV2, the J call TRBJ2-2; D not certain. Germline CDR1 SNHLY, CDR2 FYNNEI. This CDR3 has 15 residues. Trimming removed 4 bases from V and 0 bases from J, with 9 bases in between. CDR3 region: CASSVVSANTGELFF. CDR3 in DNA: TGTGCCAGCAGTGTGGTGAGCGCGAACACCGGGGAGCTGTTTTTT.